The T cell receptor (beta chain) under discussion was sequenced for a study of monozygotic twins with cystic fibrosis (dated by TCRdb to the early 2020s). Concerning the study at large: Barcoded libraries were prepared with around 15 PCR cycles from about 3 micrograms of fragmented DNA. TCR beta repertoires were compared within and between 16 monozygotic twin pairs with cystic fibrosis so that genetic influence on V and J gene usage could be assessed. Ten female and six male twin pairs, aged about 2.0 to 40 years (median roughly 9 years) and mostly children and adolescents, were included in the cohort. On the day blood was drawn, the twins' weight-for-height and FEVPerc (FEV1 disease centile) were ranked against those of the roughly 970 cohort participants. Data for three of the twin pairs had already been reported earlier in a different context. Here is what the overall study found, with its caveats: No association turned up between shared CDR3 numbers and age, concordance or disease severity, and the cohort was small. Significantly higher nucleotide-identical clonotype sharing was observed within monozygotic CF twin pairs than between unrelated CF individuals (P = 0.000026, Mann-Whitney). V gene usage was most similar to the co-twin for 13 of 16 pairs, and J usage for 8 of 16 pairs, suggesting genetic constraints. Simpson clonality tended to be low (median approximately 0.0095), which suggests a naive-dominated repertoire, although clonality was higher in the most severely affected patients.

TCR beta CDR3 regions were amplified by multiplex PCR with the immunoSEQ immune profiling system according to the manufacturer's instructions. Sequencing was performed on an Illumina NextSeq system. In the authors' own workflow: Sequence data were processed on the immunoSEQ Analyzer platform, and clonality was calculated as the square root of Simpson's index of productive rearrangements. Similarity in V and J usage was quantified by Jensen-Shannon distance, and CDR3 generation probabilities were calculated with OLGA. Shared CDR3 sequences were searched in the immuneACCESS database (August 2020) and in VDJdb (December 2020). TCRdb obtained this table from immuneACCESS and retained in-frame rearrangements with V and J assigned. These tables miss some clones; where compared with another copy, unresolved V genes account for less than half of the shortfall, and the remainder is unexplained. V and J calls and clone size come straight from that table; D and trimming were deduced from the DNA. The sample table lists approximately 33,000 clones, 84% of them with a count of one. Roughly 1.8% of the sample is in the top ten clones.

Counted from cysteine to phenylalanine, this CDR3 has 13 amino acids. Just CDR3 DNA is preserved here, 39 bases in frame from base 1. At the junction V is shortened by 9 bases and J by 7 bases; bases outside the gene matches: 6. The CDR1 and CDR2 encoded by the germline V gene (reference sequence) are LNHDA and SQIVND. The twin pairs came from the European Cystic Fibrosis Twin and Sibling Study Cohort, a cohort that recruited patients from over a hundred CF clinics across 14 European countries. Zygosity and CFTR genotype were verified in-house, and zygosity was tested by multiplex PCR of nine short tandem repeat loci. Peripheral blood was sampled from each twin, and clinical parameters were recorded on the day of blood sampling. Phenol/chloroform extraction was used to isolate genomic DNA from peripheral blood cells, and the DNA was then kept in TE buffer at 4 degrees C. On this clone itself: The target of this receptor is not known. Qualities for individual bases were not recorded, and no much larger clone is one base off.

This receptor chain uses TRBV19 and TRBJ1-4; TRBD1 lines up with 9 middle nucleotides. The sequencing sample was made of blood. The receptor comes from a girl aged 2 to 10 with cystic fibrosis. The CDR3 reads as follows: CASRTGVSEKLFF. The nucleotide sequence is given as TGTGCCAGCCGGACAGGGGTTAGTGAAAAACTGTTTTTT.